These 15 T cell receptor beta chains originate from one sample sequenced in a study of early T cells in non-severe SARS-CoV-2 infection. TCRdb re-derived calls from the 5' RACE reads in MiXCR, one entry per CDR3 protein. The sample holds tens of thousands of distinct CDR3 sequences, 15% seen once. The material sequenced was whole blood. These receptors were collected from an adult who was a healthcare worker with PCR-confirmed SARS-CoV-2 infection or an uninfected control (not recorded which).

This clonotype was counted between two and nine times. The V and J genes are TRBV4-2 and TRBJ2-3, with a weak D call TRBD2 (6 bases). CDR3 length equals 16 residues. Germline CDR1 reads LGHNA; CDR2 reads YNFKEQ. Trimming cost V 0 bases and J 3 bases, with 13 bases left between them. The chain's CDR3 is CASSQEAGRATDTQYF. In DNA, the CDR3 is TGTGCCAGCAGCCAAGAAGCCGGGAGAGCTACAGATACGCAGTATTTT.

The chain has TRBV5-5 and TRBJ2-4, with 8 bases fitting TRBD1. The V gene end was trimmed by 4 bases and the J gene end by 0 bases; junction bases not matched to a gene: 9. Germline CDR1 and CDR2: SGHKS and YYEKEE (reference sequence). This CDR3 is 17 amino acids long. This chain's CDR3 is CASSERTGQLAKNIQYF. CDR3 in DNA: TGTGCCAGCAGCGAACGGACAGGGCAACTAGCCAAAAACATTCAGTACTTC.

This clonotype showed up just a few times. V is TRBV9 and J is TRBJ2-1; 11 bases line up with TRBD2. The CDR3 sequence is 15 residues long. Germline CDR1 reads SGDLS; CDR2 reads YYNGEE. Trimming took 3 bases from V and 7 from J; bases not matched to a gene: 6. The CDR3 bases are TGTGCCAGCAGCGCGCCGGGACTAGCGGTAAATGAGCAGTTCTTC. This encodes CASSAPGLAVNEQFF.

This chain uses TRBV12-3 or TRBV12-4 with TRBJ1-5; D not resolved. The CDR3 has 14 amino acids. V was shortened by 5 bases and J by 4 bases, with 12 bases between the two germline ends. Here the CDR3 reads CASSPRTANQPQHF. CDR3 coding DNA: TGTGCCAGCAGTCCAAGGACCGCTAATCAGCCCCAGCATTTT.

In its sample, this clonotype was seen a few times. V and J are TRBV5-1 and TRBJ2-1, with D perhaps assigned TRBD1 or TRBD2 (5 bases each). V dropped 4 bases and J dropped 9 bases, with 14 bases sitting between them. Germline V gene sequence: CDR1 SGHRS, CDR2 YFSETQ. This CDR3 has 13 amino acids. CDR3 sequence: CASSTRGNSEQFF. The CDR3 DNA sequence: TGCGCCAGCAGCACGAGGGGCAATAGTGAGCAGTTCTTC.

Here the CDR3 reads CASSQVRNSYNEQFF. In DNA, the CDR3 is TGCGCCAGCAGCCAAGTTCGGAACTCCTACAATGAGCAGTTCTTC. The gene calls are TRBV4-1 and TRBJ2-1; no reliable D call. Germline-derived CDR1 and CDR2 are MGHRA and YSYEKL. Trimming removed 1 base at V and 0 bases at J, with 7 bases between. This CDR3 region has 15 residues.

The chain recombines TRBV12-3 or TRBV12-4 with TRBJ2-3; D is uncertain. The V gene lost 1 base and the J gene lost 2 bases, with 7 bases spanning the gap. The CDR3 is 14 residues long. The CDR3 here is CASSLEGPTDTQYF. The CDR3 nucleotides read TGTGCCAGCAGTTTAGAAGGTCCCACAGATACGCAGTATTTT.

The chain combines TRBV12-3 or TRBV12-4 with TRBJ1-2; the D is unclear. This CDR3 contains 13 residues. Trimming shortened V by 2 bases and J by 3 bases, and 7 bases separated the two germline ends. The CDR3 nucleotides read TGTGCCAGCAGTTTATCGGGTCACTATGGCTACACCTTC. This encodes CASSLSGHYGYTF.

V is TRBV28 and J is TRBJ2-7, with unresolved D. From germline, CDR1 is MDHEN and CDR2 SYDVKM. V was pared by 7 bases and J by 0 bases, with 4 bases between. The CDR3 spans 11 residues. The CDR3 here is CASTDSYEQYF. The CDR3 DNA reads as TGTGCCAGCACCGACTCCTACGAGCAGTACTTC.

This clonotype was observed many times. The rearrangement joins TRBV7-9 to TRBJ1-3; no firm D call. CDR3 size: 15 residues. Deletions cut 5 bases from V and 0 bases from J, with 11 bases between. In germline, CDR1 is SEHNR, CDR2 FQNEAQ (reference sequence). CDR3 amino acids: CASSPRGSSGNTIYF. CDR3 DNA: TGTGCCAGCAGCCCACGAGGAAGCTCTGGAAACACCATATATTTT.

This clonotype was observed a handful of times. The gene calls are TRBV4-1 and TRBJ2-2; possibly TRBD1 or TRBD2 for D (5 bases each). The germline gives CDR1 MGHRA, CDR2 YSYEKL. This CDR3 comprises 18 residues. Between the trimmed V and J ends, which lost 4 bases and 6 bases, there was a span of 24 bases. The CDR3 loop reads CASSPLMVGPVGAGELFF. The DNA of the CDR3 is TGCGCCAGCAGCCCCCTAATGGTGGGGCCAGTGGGGGCCGGGGAGCTGTTTTTT.

This clonotype was observed a few times. The rearrangement joins TRBV7-8 to TRBJ2-5; TRBD2 matches 7 bases. The CDR3 is made up of 15 amino acids. Per the germline V gene, CDR1 is SGHVS and CDR2 is FQNEAQ. Trimming cost V 5 bases and J 4 bases; bases outside gene matches: 10. The CDR3 loop is CASSPGGMGTETQYF. As DNA, the CDR3 is TGTGCCAGCAGCCCCGGGGGGATGGGGACAGAGACCCAGTACTTC.

This chain connects TRBV7-6 to TRBJ2-6; D gene uncertain. This CDR3 has 12 amino acids. Germline CDR1 is SGHVS and CDR2 is FNYEAQ. Deletions cut 5 bases from V and 4 bases from J, with 3 bases between. The CDR3 region is CASSRGANVLTF. Written as DNA, the CDR3 is TGTGCCAGCAGCAGAGGGGCCAACGTCCTGACTTTC.

This clonotype has a handful of counts. J is TRBJ2-1 and V is TRBV28; TRBD2 might be the D (5 bases). CDR1 is MDHEN and CDR2 is SYDVKM in the germline V gene. Between the trimmed V and J ends, which lost 5 bases and 1 base, there was a span of 6 bases. This CDR3 contains 13 residues. CDR3 DNA: TGTGCCAGCAGTCGGACTTCCTACAATGAGCAGTTCTTC. This sequence encodes CASSRTSYNEQFF.

Ten or more counts support this clonotype. V and J are TRBV7-9 and TRBJ1-1; D not certain. The germline CDR1 and CDR2 sequences are SEHNR and FQNEAQ (reference sequence). Trimming left V 1 base short and J 6 bases short, with 9 bases between. This CDR3 contains 13 residues. Here the CDR3 DNA reads TGTGCCAGCAGCTTAGGAGGCGGGGCTGAAGCTTTCTTT. Its protein product is CASSLGGGAEAFF.